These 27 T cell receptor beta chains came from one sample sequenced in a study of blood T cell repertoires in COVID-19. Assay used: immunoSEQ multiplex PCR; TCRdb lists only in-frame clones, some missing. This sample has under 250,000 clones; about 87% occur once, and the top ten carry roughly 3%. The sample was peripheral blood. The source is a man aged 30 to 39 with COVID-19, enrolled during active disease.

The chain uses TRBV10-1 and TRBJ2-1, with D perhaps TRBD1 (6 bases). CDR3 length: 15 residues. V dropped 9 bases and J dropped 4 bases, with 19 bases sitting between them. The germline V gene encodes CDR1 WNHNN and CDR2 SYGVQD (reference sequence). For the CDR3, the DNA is TGCGCCAGTAACGCAAGACAGGTACGATACAATGAGCAGTTCTTC. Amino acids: CASNARQVRYNEQFF.

In nucleotides, the CDR3 is TGTGCCAGCGGGGGACAGACACTCTATGGCTACACCTTC. This sequence encodes CASGGQTLYGYTF. The chain has TRBV27 and TRBJ1-2; 7 nucleotides align to TRBD1. V shed 8 bases, J shed 4 bases, and the junction held 7 bases outside the gene matches. Looked up from germline, CDR1 is MNHEY and CDR2 is SMNVEV (reference sequence). The CDR3 runs 13 residues.

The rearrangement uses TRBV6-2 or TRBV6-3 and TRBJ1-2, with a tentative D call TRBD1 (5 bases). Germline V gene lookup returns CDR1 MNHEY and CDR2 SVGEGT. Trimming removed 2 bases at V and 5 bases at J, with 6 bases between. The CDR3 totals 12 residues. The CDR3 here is CASSYQGYGYTF. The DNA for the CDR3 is TGTGCCAGCAGTTACCAGGGATATGGCTACACCTTC.

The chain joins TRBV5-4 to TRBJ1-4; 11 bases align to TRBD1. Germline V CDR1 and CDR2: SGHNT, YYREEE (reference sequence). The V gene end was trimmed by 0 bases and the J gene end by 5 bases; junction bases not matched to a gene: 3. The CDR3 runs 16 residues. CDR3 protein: CASSLAGTGGNEKLFF. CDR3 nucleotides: TGTGCCAGCAGCTTGGCCGGGACAGGGGGGAATGAAAAACTGTTTTTT.

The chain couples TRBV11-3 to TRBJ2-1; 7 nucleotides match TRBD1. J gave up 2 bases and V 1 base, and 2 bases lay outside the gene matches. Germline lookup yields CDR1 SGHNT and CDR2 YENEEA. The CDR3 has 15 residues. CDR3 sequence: CASSLGQGTYNEQFF. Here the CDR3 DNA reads TGTGCCAGCAGCTTAGGACAGGGAACCTACAATGAGCAGTTCTTC.

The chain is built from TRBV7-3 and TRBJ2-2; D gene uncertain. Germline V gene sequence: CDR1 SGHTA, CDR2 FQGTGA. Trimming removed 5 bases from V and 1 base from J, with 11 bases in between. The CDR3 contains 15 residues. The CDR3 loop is CASSPLVRNTGELFF. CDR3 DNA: TGTGCCAGCAGCCCCTTGGTGAGGAACACCGGGGAGCTGTTTTTT.

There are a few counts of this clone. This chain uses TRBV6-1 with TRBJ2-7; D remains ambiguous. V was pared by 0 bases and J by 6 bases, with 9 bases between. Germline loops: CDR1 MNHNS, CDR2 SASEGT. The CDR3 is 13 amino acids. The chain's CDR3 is CASSEATSGEQYF. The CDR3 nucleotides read TGTGCCAGCAGTGAAGCAACATCGGGCGAGCAGTACTTC.

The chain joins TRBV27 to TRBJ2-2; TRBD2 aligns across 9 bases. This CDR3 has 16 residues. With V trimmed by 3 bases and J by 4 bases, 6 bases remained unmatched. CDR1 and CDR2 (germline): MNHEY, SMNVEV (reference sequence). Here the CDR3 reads CASSFSSGESTGELFF. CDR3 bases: TGTGCCAGCAGTTTCTCTAGCGGGGAGAGCACCGGGGAGCTGTTTTTT.

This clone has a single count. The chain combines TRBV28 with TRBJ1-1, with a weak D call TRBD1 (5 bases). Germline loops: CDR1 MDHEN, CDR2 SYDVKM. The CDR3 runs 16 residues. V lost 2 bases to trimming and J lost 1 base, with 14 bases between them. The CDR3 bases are TGTGCCAGCAGTTTAGGTCCAGGGAACACGAACACTGAAGCTTTCTTT. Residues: CASSLGPGNTNTEAFF.

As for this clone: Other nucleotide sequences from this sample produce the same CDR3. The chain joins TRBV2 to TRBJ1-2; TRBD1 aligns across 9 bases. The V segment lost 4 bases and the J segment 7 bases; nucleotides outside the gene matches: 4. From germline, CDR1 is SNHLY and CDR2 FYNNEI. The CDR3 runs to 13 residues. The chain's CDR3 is CASSVGQGGGYTF. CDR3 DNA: TGTGCCAGCAGTGTGGGACAGGGCGGTGGCTACACCTTC.

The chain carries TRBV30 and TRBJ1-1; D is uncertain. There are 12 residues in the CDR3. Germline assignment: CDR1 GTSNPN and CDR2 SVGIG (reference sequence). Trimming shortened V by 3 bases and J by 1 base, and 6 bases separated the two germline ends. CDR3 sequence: CAWSPGNTEAFF. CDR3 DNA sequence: TGTGCCTGGAGCCCGGGGAACACTGAAGCTTTCTTT.

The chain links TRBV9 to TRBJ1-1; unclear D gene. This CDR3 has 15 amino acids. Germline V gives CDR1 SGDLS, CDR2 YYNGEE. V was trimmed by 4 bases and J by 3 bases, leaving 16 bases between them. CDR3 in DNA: TGTGCCAGCAGCCTAATCGGGAGCGGTTACACTGAAGCTTTCTTT. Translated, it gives CASSLIGSGYTEAFF. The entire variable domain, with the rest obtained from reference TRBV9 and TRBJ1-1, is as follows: DSGVTQTPKHLITATGQRVTLRCSPRSGDLSVYWYQQSLDQGLQFLIQYYNGEERAKGNILERFSAQQFPDLHSELNLSSLELGDSALYFCASSLIGSGYTEAFFGQGTRLTVV.

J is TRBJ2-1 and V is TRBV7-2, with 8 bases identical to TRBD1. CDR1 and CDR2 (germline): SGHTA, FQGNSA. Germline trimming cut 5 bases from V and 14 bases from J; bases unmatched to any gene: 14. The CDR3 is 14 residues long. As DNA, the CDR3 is TGTGCCAGCAGCCCCAGGACAGGGCGCGGCGGGAAGTTCTTC. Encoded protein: CASSPRTGRGGKFF. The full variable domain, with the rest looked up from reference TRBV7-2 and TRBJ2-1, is GAGVSQSPSNKVTEKGKDVELRCDPISGHTALYWYRQSLGQGLEFLIYFQGNSAPDKSGLPSDRFSAERTGGSVSTLTIQRTQQEDSAVYLCASSPRTGRGGKFFGPGTRLTVL.

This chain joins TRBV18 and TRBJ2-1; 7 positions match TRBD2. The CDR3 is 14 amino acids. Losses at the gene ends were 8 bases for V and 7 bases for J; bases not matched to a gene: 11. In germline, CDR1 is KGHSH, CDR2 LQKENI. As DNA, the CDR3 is TGTGCCAGCCCCCCGGTAGCGGGCGGGAATGAGCAGTTCTTC. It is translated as CASPPVAGGNEQFF.

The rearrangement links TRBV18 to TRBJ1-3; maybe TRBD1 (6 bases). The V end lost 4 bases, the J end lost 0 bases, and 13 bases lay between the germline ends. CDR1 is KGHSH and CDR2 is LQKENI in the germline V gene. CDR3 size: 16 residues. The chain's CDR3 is CASSQRTAASGNTIYF. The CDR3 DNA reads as TGTGCCAGCTCACAACGGACAGCCGCCTCTGGAAACACCATATATTTT.

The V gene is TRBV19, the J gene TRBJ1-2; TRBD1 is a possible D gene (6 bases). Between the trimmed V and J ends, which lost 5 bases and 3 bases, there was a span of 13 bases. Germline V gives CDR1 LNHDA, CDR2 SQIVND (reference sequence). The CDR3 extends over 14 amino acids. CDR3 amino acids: CASSLYRVDYGYTF. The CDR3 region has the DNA TGTGCCAGTAGTCTGTACAGGGTGGACTATGGCTACACCTTC. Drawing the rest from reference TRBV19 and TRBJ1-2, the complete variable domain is DGGITQSPKYLFRKEGQNVTLSCEQNLNHDAMYWYRQDPGQGLRLIYYSQIVNDFQKGDIAEGYSVSREKKESFPLTVTSAQKNPTAFYLCASSLYRVDYGYTFGSGTRLTVV.

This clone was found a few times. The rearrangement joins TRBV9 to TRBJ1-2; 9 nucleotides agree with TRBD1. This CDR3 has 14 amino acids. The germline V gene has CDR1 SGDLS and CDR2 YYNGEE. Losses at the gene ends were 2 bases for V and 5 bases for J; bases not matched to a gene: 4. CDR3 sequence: CASSVTGTGYGYTF. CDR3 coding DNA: TGTGCCAGCAGCGTCACCGGGACAGGGTATGGCTACACCTTC.

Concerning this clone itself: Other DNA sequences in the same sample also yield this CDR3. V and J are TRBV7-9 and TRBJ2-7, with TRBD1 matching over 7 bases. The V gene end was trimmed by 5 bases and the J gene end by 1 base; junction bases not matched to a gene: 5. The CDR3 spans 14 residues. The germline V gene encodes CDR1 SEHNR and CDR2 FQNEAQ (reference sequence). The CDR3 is CASSPRQGSYEQYF. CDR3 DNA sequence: TGTGCCAGCAGCCCTCGACAGGGATCCTACGAGCAGTACTTC.

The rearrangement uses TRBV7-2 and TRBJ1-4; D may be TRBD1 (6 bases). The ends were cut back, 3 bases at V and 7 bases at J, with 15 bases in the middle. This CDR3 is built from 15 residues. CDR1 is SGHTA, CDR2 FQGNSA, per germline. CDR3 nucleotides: TGTGCCAGCAGCTTTAAAATTGGGGGCGTTGAAAAACTGTTTTTT. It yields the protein CASSFKIGGVEKLFF.

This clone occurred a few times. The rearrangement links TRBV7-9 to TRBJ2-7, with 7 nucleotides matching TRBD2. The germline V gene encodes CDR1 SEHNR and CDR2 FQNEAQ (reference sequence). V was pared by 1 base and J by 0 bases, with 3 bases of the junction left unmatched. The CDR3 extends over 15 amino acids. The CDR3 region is CASSLGGGSSYEQYF. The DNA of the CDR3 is TGTGCCAGCAGCTTAGGGGGCGGGAGCTCCTACGAGCAGTACTTC.

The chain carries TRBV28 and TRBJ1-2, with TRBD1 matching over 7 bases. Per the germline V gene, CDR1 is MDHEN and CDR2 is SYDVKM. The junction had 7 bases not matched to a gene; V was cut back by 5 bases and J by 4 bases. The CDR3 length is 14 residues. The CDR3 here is CASSRGQNAYGYTF. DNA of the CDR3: TGTGCCAGCAGTAGGGGACAGAATGCCTATGGCTACACCTTC.

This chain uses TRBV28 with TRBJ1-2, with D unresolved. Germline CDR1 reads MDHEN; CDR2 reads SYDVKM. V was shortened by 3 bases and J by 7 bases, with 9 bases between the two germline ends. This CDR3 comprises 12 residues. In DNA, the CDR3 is TGTGCCAGCAGTTTCGGTTTTCTTGGCTACACCTTC. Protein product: CASSFGFLGYTF.

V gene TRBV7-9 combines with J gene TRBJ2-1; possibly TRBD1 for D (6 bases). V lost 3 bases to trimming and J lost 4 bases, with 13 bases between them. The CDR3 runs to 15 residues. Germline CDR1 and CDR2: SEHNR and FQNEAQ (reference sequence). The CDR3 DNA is TGTGCCAGCAGCTTGGACAGAGCTCTATACAATGAGCAGTTCTTC. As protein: CASSLDRALYNEQFF.

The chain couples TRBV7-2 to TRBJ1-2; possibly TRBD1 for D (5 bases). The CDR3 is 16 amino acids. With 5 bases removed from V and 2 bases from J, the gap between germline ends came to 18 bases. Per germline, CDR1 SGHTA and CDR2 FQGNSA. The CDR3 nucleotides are TGTGCCAGCAGCCCTGGGGGGATCAACCCGAACTATGGCTACACCTTC. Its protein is CASSPGGINPNYGYTF.

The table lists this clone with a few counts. This CDR3 is CASSQDGGQAGYTF. The CDR3, as DNA: TGCGCCAGCAGCCAAGATGGGGGACAGGCTGGCTACACCTTC. The rearrangement uses TRBV4-3 and TRBJ1-2; the match to TRBD1 covers 8 bases. This CDR3 has 14 residues. Germline-derived CDR1 and CDR2 are LGHNA and YSLEER. V lost 0 bases to trimming and J lost 7 bases; unmatched junction nucleotides: 4.

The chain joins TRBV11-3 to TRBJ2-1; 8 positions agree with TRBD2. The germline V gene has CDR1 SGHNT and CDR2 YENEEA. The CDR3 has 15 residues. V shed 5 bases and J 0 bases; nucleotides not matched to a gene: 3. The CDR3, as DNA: TGTGCCAGCAGCGGTAGCGGGGACTCCTACAATGAGCAGTTCTTC. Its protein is CASSGSGDSYNEQFF.

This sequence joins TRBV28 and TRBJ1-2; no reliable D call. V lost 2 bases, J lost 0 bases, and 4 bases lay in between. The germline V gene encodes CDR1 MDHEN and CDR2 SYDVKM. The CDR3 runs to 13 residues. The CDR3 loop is CASSLITNYGYTF. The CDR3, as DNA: TGTGCCAGCAGTTTAATTACTAACTATGGCTACACCTTC.